This record concerns one T cell receptor (beta chain) sequence. What this receptor recognizes is not known. Base qualities are missing; no much larger clone stands one base away. The receptor library was made with the immunoSEQ multiplex PCR assay. The authors processed their data as follows. A statistical classification framework was built for diagnosing cytomegalovirus status from the catalog of TCR beta chain sequences. Held by TCRdb, this immuneACCESS table contains in-frame sequences only and omits some clones. Under half of the omission traces to an unresolved V gene where checked; the cause of the rest is unknown. From that table come the V and J calls and clone size; the DNA was used to work out D and trimming. A total of about 74,000 clones appear in this sample, 94% of them only once. The ten largest clones represent 1.5% to 1.7% of the sample. This record belongs to a study of cytomegalovirus exposure and HLA in healthy donors (dated by TCRdb to about 2017). A note on the overall study: According to a later analysis, the 110 or so validation repertoires were produced on the same platform as the 680 or so repertoires of the first cohort. A separate validation cohort of more than 100 different subjects was used in addition to the roughly 700-subject first cohort. The study aimed to test whether cataloging public T cell receptors could reveal signatures of past pathogen exposure. To predict cytomegalovirus infection status, the study combined high-throughput TCR immunosequencing, statistical association of individual TCRs with disease status, and machine learning. The research as a whole found: Most TCR sequences were observed very rarely across donors, whereas some public TCRs were present in many individuals. In a later analysis, TCRs clustered in the first cohort were found to also tend to co-occur in the 120 or so validation repertoires, with 94% of cluster scores above 0. The authors suggested that the approach could potentially be extended to other disease states and immunological phenotypes. Three of the identified cytomegalovirus-associated TCR beta chains were confirmed in vitro to be specific for cytomegalovirus antigens. In the study, approximately 160 TCR beta chains were listed as associated with cytomegalovirus. The classifier was reported to diagnose cytomegalovirus status with high specificity and sensitivity in both the original and validation cohorts. The validation cohort had no HLA typing available for a later analysis, so co-occurrence within that cohort was assessed over all 120 or so repertoires.

The CDR3 goes from the cysteine to the phenylalanine over 15 residues. Only CDR3 DNA is held: 45 bases, read in frame from base 1. Relative to germline, V is missing 5 bases and J is missing 5 bases, with 8 bases of the junction outside any gene match. The germline V gene (reference sequence) supplies CDR1 LNHDA and CDR2 SQIVND. Separate from the approximately 700-subject first cohort, the validation cohort of 90 to 150 subjects was the group to which the donors belonged. The sample was PBMCs. This chain joins TRBV19 to TRBJ2-7; 11 bases in the middle match TRBD1. The sequence was collected from a man between 18 and 29 years old in good health and CMV-seropositive. The DNA is TGTGCCAGTAGTGCCTGGACAGGGGGCAAAGACGAGCAGTACTTC. This is translated as CASSAWTGGKDEQYF.